This is a list of T cell receptor beta chains from one sample in a study of early T cells in non-severe SARS-CoV-2 infection. TCRdb passed the 5' RACE reads through MiXCR, listing each CDR3 protein once. This sample has under 50,000 distinct CDR3 sequences, with around 4.6% found just once. Sequencing was done on a sample of whole blood. These TCRs come from an adult who was a healthcare worker with PCR-confirmed SARS-CoV-2 infection or an uninfected control (not recorded which). CDR3s include the opening cysteine and the closing phenylalanine or tryptophan. Each record gives: D gene, V gene, CDR3 protein. D genes are given only for firm matches.

TRBD1	TRBV18	CASSPRQGSGTYEQYF
TRBD1	TRBV20-1	CSAIQGALTYNEQFF
NA	TRBV6-5	CASSRQVGEPQHF
TRBD2	TRBV5-6	CASSGGTSSYEQYF
TRBD1	TRBV7-2	CASSSPGQGYGYTF
NA	TRBV20-1	CSARDDFDQPQHF
NA	TRBV12-3/TRBV12-4	CASSPSGVEQFF
TRBD2	TRBV20-1	CSASKSSSGFSSYNEQFF
NA	TRBV6-2/TRBV6-3	CASSYRQPYEQYF
TRBD2	TRBV30	CAWSVLLPGGGQETQYF
NA	TRBV3-1	CASSTMGNEQYF
TRBD1	TRBV11-1	CASSGQGSTEAFF
TRBD2	TRBV13	CASSPSLGGRRTDTQYF
NA	TRBV6-1	CASSETWVISNYGYTF
TRBD2	TRBV30	CAWVAGDTQYF
TRBD1	TRBV15	CATSRGQGSYEQYF
NA	TRBV7-2	CASSLVDYGTDEQFF
NA	TRBV9	CASSVVSEMGETQYF
TRBD1	TRBV7-2	CASSLVGQGIHEQYF
TRBD1	TRBV18	CASSPPQGHYNEQFF
NA	TRBV2	CASSPFTDTQYF
NA	TRBV7-9	CASSQRDLNYGYTF
NA	TRBV11-2	CASSLGRLRDEQFF
NA	TRBV11-2	CASSLGGDPFDTQYF
NA	TRBV6-2/TRBV6-3	CASSYSIGPGRNGEQFF
NA	TRBV27	CASSLSGGWDQPQHF
NA	TRBV20-1	CSARAFEGDLTDTQYF
TRBD2	TRBV24-1	CATSQTSGRNEQFF
NA	TRBV29-1	CSADGGLNTEAFF
NA	TRBV6-2/TRBV6-3	CASSETTTVVRPQHF
NA	TRBV12-3/TRBV12-4	CASSTPGRGNEKLFF
TRBD2	TRBV7-9	CASSSTGTTYEQYF
NA	TRBV5-1	CASSPGGLNYGYTF